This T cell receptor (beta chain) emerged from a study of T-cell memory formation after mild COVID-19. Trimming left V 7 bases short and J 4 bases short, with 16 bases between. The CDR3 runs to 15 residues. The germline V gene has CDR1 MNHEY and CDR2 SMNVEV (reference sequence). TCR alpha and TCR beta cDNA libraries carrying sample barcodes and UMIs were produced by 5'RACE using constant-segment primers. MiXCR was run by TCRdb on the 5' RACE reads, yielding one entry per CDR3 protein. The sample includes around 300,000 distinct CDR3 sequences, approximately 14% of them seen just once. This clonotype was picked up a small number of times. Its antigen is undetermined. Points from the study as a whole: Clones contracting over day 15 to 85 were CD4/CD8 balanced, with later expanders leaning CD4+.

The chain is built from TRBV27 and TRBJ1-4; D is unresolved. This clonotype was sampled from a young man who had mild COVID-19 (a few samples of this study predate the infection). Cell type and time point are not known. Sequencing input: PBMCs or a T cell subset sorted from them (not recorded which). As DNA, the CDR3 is TGTGCCAGCACTTCCGCGGCGTCCTTTAATGAAAAACTGTTTTTT. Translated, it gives CASTSAASFNEKLFF.